Listed here are 20 T cell receptor beta chains from one sample, sequenced in a study of T cells after yellow fever vaccination. MiXCR, applied by TCRdb to the 5' RACE reads, yields one record per CDR3 protein. The sample carries some 560,000 distinct CDR3 sequences, roughly 19% recorded once. The specimen was PBMCs, collected 15 days after the yellow fever booster vaccination. The receptors stem from a man aged 30-40 years who received the YFV17D yellow fever vaccine.

This clonotype was found once. This chain joins TRBV5-5 and TRBJ2-6; D unclear. V was shortened by 0 bases and J by 2 bases, with 9 bases between the two germline ends. From germline, CDR1 is SGHKS and CDR2 YYEKEE (reference sequence). This CDR3 contains 16 residues. CDR3 amino acids: CASSLEAPPGANVLTF. In DNA form, the CDR3 reads TGTGCCAGCAGCTTGGAGGCCCCCCCTGGGGCCAACGTCCTGACTTTC.

This clonotype turned up a few times. The genes are TRBV19 and TRBJ2-5; D may be TRBD1 or TRBD2 (6 bases each). The germline CDR1 and CDR2 sequences are LNHDA and SQIVND (reference sequence). V lost 6 bases and J 5 bases, leaving 13 bases between the germline ends. The length of the CDR3 is 13 residues. CDR3 residues: CASSAQGGETQYF. CDR3 in DNA: TGTGCCAGTAGCGCACAGGGAGGCGAGACCCAGTACTTC.

This clonotype was seen only a few times. CDR3 in amino acids: CAQASGVNTGELFF. For the CDR3, the DNA is TGTGCCCAAGCTAGCGGGGTGAACACCGGGGAGCTGTTTTTT. The V gene is TRBV2, the J gene TRBJ2-2, with 9 bases matching TRBD2. The CDR3 is 14 amino acids. Germline V gene data show CDR1 as SNHLY and CDR2 as FYNNEI. Trimming removed 11 bases from V and 1 base from J; junction bases left unmatched: 5.

Only a few counts were recorded for this clonotype. The chain employs TRBV28 and TRBJ1-5; D is undetermined. The CDR3 runs 10 residues. V was trimmed by 4 bases and J by 7 bases, leaving 2 bases between them. CDR1 is MDHEN and CDR2 is SYDVKM in the germline V gene. The CDR3 loop is CASSYQPQHF. The DNA for the CDR3 is TGTGCCAGCAGTTACCAGCCCCAGCATTTT.

V is TRBV7-3 and J is TRBJ2-2, with 10 bases matching TRBD2. Germline CDR1 SGHTA, CDR2 FQGTGA. J gave up 7 bases and V 5 bases, and 7 bases lay outside the gene matches. The CDR3 consists of 15 residues. CDR3 nucleotides: TGTGCCAGCAGCCAAGATGGACTAGCGGACGGGGAGCTGTTTTTT. It translates to CASSQDGLADGELFF.

V is TRBV6-2 or TRBV6-3 and J is TRBJ2-2; TRBD2 matches at 9 bases. This CDR3 is built from 16 residues. The V and J ends lost 4 bases and 0 bases, in that order; junction bases with no gene match: 3. The germline V gene has CDR1 MNHEY and CDR2 SVGEGT. The CDR3 region has the DNA TGTGCCAGCAGTTTAGCGGGAGAGTCGAACACCGGGGAGCTGTTTTTT. It is translated as CASSLAGESNTGELFF.

The chain recombines TRBV5-1 with TRBJ2-1; 11 positions agree with TRBD2. V lost 5 bases to trimming and J lost 9 bases; unmatched junction nucleotides: 16. Per the germline V gene, CDR1 is SGHRS and CDR2 is YFSETQ. The CDR3 covers 17 residues. The CDR3, as DNA: TGCGCCAGCAGTGCTCGACTAGCGGGGAGCATAGGGGGTGAGCAGTTCTTC. Protein sequence: CASSARLAGSIGGEQFF.

This clonotype was counted a single time. The chain recombines TRBV20-1 with TRBJ1-6, with D uncertain. This CDR3 spans 13 amino acids. The V end lost 1 base, the J end lost 11 bases, and 12 bases lay between the germline ends. The germline V gene has CDR1 DFQATT and CDR2 SNEGSKA (reference sequence). CDR3 loop: CSARVPGLTPLHF. The CDR3 DNA sequence: TGCAGTGCTAGAGTTCCAGGACTAACACCCCTCCACTTT.

This clonotype was counted between two and nine times. In DNA, the CDR3 is TGTGCCAGCAGCTTAATCGGATCAGAGACCCAGTACTTC. Translation gives CASSLIGSETQYF. The gene calls are TRBV7-3 and TRBJ2-5; D unclear. There are 13 residues in the CDR3. Trimming left V 1 base short and J 4 bases short, with 7 bases between. Germline V gene sequence: CDR1 SGHTA, CDR2 FQGTGA.

This clonotype was counted between two and nine times. This chain links TRBV28 with TRBJ2-1; TRBD2 matches at 13 bases. The J segment lost 8 bases and the V segment lost 7 bases, leaving 8 bases of the junction unmatched. This CDR3 contains 15 residues. Germline lookup yields CDR1 MDHEN and CDR2 SYDVKM. The CDR3 is CASIGLAGAYDEQFF. The CDR3, as DNA: TGTGCCAGCATCGGACTAGCGGGGGCCTATGATGAGCAGTTCTTC.

The chain recombines TRBV6-1 with TRBJ2-2; 10 nucleotides line up with TRBD2. The CDR3 is made up of 17 amino acids. The trim removed 6 bases at V and 3 bases at J, leaving 10 bases unmatched. Germline V gene lookup returns CDR1 MNHNS and CDR2 SASEGT. Here the CDR3 DNA reads TGTGCCAGCAGCGGGATTCTAGCGGGAGAGGACACCGGGGAGCTGTTTTTT. Translation gives CASSGILAGEDTGELFF.

This clonotype has more than one count but fewer than ten. V and J are TRBV15 and TRBJ2-3; no clear D gene. The CDR3 contains 15 residues. CDR1 is LNHNV, CDR2 YYDKDF, per germline (reference sequence). The V and J ends lost 3 bases and 2 bases respectively, with 12 bases between them. As DNA, the CDR3 is TGTGCCACCAGCAGGAAGATTGCTAACACAGATACGCAGTATTTT. Residues: CATSRKIANTDTQYF.

This clonotype occurred a few times. V usage is TRBV7-9 and J usage is TRBJ1-1; TRBD1 is a possible D gene (6 bases). Trimming shortened V by 5 bases and J by 5 bases, and 15 bases separated the two germline ends. Germline values: CDR1 SEHNR, CDR2 FQNEAQ (reference sequence). This CDR3 region has 14 residues. CDR3: CASSLGGTPTEAFF. The DNA of the CDR3 is TGTGCCAGCAGCCTCGGCGGGACACCGACTGAAGCTTTCTTT.

This clonotype was observed a few times. V is TRBV7-8 and J is TRBJ2-3, with D possibly TRBD2 on 6 matching bases. This CDR3 spans 15 amino acids. The germline V and J ends were trimmed by 1 base and 1 base, with 9 bases remaining between them. Germline CDR1 and CDR2: SGHVS and FQNEAQ. The CDR3 coding sequence is TGTGCCAGCAGCTTAGGTTGGGGGGGCACAGATACGCAGTATTTT. Its protein product is CASSLGWGGTDTQYF.

The CDR3 loop reads CASSLIRGTLGEQYF. The CDR3 coding sequence is TGTGCCAGCAGTTTAATCCGGGGGACCCTTGGAGAGCAGTACTTC. The chain uses TRBV28 and TRBJ2-7; D may be TRBD2 (6 bases). V was shortened by 2 bases and J by 7 bases, with 18 bases between the two germline ends. Germline CDR1 is MDHEN and CDR2 is SYDVKM. The CDR3 spans 15 residues.

This clonotype was seen a handful of times. The limits of the CDR3 on the DNA are not certain, so only TCRdb's listed CDR3 is given. This chain links TRBV6-2 or TRBV6-3 with TRBJ2-1. CDR1 is MNHEY and CDR2 is SVGEGT in the germline V gene. The CDR3 length equals 16 residues, ends included. The CDR3 reads CASSYEATLGNNEQFF.

This clonotype was found a few times. This chain links TRBV28 with TRBJ2-6; unclear D gene. With 2 bases removed from V and 1 base from J, the gap between germline ends came to 18 bases. Per the germline V gene, CDR1 is MDHEN and CDR2 is SYDVKM. This CDR3 is built from 19 residues. CDR3 bases: TGTGCCAGCAGTTTAAGGCCCGGGTACAAGCGTTCTGGGGCCAACGTCCTGACTTTC. Amino acid sequence: CASSLRPGYKRSGANVLTF.

This clonotype was seen a few times. The rearrangement links TRBV24-1 to TRBJ2-5; D unclear. The CDR3 spans 14 residues. With 2 bases removed from V and 3 bases from J, the gap between germline ends came to 9 bases. The germline V gene has CDR1 KGHDR and CDR2 SFDVKD. DNA of the CDR3: TGTGCCACCAGTGATTCTGGAAGAGAAGAGACCCAGTACTTC. Translated: CATSDSGREETQYF.

The rearrangement links TRBV7-9 to TRBJ1-3; D is uncertain. In germline, CDR1 is SEHNR, CDR2 FQNEAQ (reference sequence). V was trimmed by 2 bases and J by 11 bases, leaving 7 bases between them. CDR3 size: 11 residues. The DNA of the CDR3 is TGTGCCAGCAGCTTAAGAGGAGCCATATATTTT. Residues: CASSLRGAIYF.

The V gene is TRBV28, the J gene TRBJ2-2; the match to TRBD2 covers 9 bases. V was pared by 7 bases and J by 3 bases, with 9 bases of the junction left unmatched. The germline V gene has CDR1 MDHEN and CDR2 SYDVKM. The CDR3 spans 16 residues. The DNA for the CDR3 is TGTGCCAGCACGGGGGATAGCGGGAGCGACACCGGGGAGCTGTTTTTT. This codes for CASTGDSGSDTGELFF.